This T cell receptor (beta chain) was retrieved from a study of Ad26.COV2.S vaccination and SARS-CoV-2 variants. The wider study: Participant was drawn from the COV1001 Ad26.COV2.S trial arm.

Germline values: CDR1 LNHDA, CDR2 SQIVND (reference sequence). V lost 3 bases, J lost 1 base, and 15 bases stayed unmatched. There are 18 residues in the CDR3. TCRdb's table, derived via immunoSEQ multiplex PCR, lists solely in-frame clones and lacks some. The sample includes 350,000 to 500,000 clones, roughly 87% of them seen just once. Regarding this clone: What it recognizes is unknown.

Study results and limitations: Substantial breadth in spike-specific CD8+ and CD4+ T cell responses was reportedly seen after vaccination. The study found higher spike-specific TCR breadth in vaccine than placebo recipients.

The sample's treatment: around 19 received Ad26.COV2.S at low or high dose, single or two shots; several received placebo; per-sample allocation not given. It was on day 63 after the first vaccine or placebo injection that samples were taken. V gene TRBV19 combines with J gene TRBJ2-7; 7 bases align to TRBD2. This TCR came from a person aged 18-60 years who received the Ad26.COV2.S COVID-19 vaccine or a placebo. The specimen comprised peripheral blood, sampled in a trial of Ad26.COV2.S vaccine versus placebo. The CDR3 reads CASSMIHRGGSFSYEQYF. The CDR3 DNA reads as TGTGCCAGTAGTATGATACATCGTGGCGGGAGTTTTTCCTACGAGCAGTACTTC.